This T cell receptor beta chain was found in a study of beta chain features in type 1 diabetes. The V and J ends lost 0 bases and 10 bases respectively, with 10 bases between them. Germline lookup yields CDR1 GTSNPN and CDR2 SVGIG (reference sequence). CDR3 length: 12 amino acids. Sorting that relied on CD45RO/CCR7/CD25/CD127/CD95/CD27 yielded CD4+ naive, central memory, regulatory and stem cell-like memory cells. Sorted populations were all over 98% pure. Every bit of the isolated RNA underwent reverse transcription, so sequencing read expressed TCRB transcripts. Sequencing was performed with immunoSEQ multiplex PCR; in TCRdb, only in-frame clones are kept and a portion is missing. Of around 600,000 clones listed, 9.5% to 15% were seen once; the top ten hold 0.095% to 0.15%. Turning to this clone: Its cognate antigen is unknown.

Notes on the study in general: A PCR bias possibly favoring shorter templates would apply equally to patients and controls. Shorter TCRB CDR3s, moderately but significantly so, marked every one of the four CD4+ subsets in Type 1 diabetes patients.

The receptor's source is a man aged 25 to 40 with type 1 diabetes. The rearrangement uses TRBV30 and TRBJ2-1; unclear D gene. Sequencing was carried out using naive CD4+ T cells from blood. The CDR3 region is CAWSVTHGEQFF. CDR3 bases: TGTGCCTGGAGTGTAACGCACGGAGAGCAGTTCTTC.